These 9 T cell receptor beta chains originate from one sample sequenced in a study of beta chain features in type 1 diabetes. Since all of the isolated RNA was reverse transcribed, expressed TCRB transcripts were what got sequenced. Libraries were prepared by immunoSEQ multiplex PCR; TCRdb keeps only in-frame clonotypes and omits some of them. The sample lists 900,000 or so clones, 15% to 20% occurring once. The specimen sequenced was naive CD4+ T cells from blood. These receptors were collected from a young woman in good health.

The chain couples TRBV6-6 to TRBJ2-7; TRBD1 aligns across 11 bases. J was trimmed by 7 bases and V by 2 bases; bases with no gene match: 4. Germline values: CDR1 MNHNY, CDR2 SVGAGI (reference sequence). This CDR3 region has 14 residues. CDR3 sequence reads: CASSYGQGAREQYF. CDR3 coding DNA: TGTGCCAGCAGTTACGGACAGGGGGCGCGGGAGCAGTACTTC.

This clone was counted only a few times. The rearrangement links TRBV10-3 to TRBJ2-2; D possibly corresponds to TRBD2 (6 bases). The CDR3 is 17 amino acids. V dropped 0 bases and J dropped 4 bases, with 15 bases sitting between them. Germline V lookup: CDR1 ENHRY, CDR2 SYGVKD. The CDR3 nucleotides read TGTGCCATCAGTGAGTCGAGGAGGGGAGGCCCCACCGGGGAGCTGTTTTTT. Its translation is CAISESRRGGPTGELFF.

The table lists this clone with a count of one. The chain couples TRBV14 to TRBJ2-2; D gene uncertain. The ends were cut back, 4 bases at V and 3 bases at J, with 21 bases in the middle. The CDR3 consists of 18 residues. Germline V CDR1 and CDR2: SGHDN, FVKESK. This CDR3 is CASSPRGLSPYYTGELFF. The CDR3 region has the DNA TGTGCCAGCAGCCCCCGTGGCCTTTCCCCATACTACACCGGGGAGCTGTTTTTT. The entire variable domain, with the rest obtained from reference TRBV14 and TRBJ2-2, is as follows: EAGVTQFPSHSVIEKGQTVTLRCDPISGHDNLYWYRRVMGKEIKFLLHFVKESKQDESGMPNNRFLAERTGGTYSTLKVQPAELEDSGVYFCASSPRGLSPYYTGELFFGEGSRLTVL.

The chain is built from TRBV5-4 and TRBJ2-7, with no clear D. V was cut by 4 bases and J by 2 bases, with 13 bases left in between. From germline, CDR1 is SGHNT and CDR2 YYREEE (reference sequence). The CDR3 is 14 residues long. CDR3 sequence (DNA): TGTGCCAGCAGCCATCCGGCCAAACCCTACGAGCAGTACTTC. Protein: CASSHPAKPYEQYF. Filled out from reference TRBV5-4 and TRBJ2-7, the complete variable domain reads ETGVTQSPTHLIKTRGQQVTLRCSSQSGHNTVSWYQQALGQGPQFIFQYYREEENGRGNFPPRFSGLQFPNYSSELNVNALELDDSALYLCASSHPAKPYEQYFGPGTRLTVT.

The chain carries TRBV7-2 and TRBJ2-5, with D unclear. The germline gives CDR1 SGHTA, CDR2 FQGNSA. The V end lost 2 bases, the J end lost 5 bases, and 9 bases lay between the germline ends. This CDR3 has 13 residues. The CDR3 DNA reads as TGTGCCAGCAGCTTAATTACCATGGAGACCCAGTACTTC. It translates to CASSLITMETQYF.

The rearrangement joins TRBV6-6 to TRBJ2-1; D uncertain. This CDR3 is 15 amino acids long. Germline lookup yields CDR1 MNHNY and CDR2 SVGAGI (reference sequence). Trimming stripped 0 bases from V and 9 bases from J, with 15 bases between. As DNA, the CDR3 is TGTGCCAGCAGTTACTCCTGGCTACACCCTGGTGAGCAGTTCTTC. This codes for CASSYSWLHPGEQFF.

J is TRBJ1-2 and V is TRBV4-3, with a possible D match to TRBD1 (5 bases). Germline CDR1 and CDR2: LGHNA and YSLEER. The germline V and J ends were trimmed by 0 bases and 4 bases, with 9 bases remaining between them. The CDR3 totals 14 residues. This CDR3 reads CASSQEVGGYGYTF. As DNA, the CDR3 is TGCGCCAGCAGCCAAGAGGTGGGGGGCTATGGCTACACCTTC.

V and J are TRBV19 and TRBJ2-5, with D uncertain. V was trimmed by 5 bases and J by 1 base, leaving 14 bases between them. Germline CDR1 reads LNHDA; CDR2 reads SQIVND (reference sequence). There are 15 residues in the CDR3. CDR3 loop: CASSALPFLQETQYF. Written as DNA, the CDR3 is TGTGCCAGTAGTGCCCTACCGTTTCTCCAAGAGACCCAGTACTTC.

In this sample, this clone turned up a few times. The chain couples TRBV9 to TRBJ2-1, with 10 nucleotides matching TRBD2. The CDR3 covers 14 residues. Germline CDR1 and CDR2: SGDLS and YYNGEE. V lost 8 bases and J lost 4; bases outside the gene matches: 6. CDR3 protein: CASTKAGGYNEQFF. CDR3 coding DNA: TGTGCCAGTACCAAAGCGGGAGGGTACAATGAGCAGTTCTTC.